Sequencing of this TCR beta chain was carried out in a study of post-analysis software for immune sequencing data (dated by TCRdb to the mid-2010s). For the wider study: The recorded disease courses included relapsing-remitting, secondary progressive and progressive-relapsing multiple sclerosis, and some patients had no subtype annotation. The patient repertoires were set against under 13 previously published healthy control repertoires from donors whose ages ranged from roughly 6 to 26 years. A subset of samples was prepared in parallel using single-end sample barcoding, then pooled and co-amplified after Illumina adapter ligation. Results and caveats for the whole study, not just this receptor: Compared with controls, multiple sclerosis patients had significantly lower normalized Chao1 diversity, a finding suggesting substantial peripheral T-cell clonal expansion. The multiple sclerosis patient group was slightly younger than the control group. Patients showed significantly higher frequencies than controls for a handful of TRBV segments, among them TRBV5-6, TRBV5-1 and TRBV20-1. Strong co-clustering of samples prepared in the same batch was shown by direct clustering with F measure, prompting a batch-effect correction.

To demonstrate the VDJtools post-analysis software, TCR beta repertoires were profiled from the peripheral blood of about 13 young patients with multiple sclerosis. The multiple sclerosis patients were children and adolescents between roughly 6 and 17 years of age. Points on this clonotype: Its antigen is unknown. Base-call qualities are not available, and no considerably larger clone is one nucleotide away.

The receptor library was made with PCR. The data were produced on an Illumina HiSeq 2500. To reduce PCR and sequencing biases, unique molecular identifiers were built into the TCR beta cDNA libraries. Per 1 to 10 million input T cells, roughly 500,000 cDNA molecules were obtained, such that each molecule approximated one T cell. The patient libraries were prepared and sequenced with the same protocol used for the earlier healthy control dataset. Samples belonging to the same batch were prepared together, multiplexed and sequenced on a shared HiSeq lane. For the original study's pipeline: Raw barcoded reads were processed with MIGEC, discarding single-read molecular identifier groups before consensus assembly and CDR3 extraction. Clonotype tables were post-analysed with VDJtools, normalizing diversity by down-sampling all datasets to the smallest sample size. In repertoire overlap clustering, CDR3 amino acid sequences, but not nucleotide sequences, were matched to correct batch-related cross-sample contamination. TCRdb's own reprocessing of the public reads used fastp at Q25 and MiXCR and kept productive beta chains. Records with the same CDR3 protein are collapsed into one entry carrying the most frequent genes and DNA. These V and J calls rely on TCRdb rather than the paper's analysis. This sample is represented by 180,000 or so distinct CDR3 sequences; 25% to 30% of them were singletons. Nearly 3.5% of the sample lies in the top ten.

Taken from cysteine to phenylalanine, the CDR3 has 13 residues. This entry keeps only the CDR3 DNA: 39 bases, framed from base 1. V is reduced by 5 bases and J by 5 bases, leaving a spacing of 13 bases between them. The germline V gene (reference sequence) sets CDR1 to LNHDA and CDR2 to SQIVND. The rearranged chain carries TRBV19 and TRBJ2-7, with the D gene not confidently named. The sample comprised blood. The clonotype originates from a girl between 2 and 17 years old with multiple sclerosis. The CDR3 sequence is CASSLGQGHEQYF. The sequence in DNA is TGTGCCAGTAGTCTTGGTCAAGGCCACGAGCAGTACTTC.